The 14 T cell receptor beta chains presented below share a single source sample, sequenced in a study of CD8+ T cells in alopecia areata (dated by TCRdb to 2016 to 2018). The sample's time point label is to be understood as: roughly 26 weeks on oral tofacitinib. The treatment or condition label, as the study defines it: oral pan-JAK inhibitor, 5-10 mg twice daily. Libraries were built with the immunoSEQ multiplex PCR assay. RNA was extracted from all samples and reverse transcribed into cDNA, which served as template for TCR sequencing. TCRdb retrieved this table from immuneACCESS and kept in-frame rearrangements only. Not all clones are present; in checked studies, unresolved V genes account for under half, and no reason is known for the remainder. The sample records under 350,000 clones, more than 45% of which are singletons. The ten biggest clones cover about 1.7% of the sample. This sample comprised CD4+ T cells sorted from blood, obtained at week 24, from a patient treated with tofacitinib. The receptors shown here come from a human donor with alopecia areata.

The chain couples TRBV7-9 to TRBJ2-4; D is possibly TRBD1 or TRBD2 (5 bases each). V dropped 5 bases and J dropped 3 bases, with 14 bases sitting between them. The CDR3 is 15 residues long. Germline V gives CDR1 SEHNR, CDR2 FQNEAQ (reference sequence). The CDR3 DNA is TGTGCCAGCAGCCGCCCGGGGCGGTTCAAAAACATTCAGTACTTC. Its translation is CASSRPGRFKNIQYF. The whole variable domain, remainder taken from reference TRBV7-9 and TRBJ2-4, is DTGVSQNPRHKITKRGQNVTFRCDPISEHNRLYWYRQTLGQGPEFLTYFQNEAQLEKSRLLSDRFSAERPKGSFSTLEIQRTEQGDSAMYLCASSRPGRFKNIQYFGAGTRLSVL.

For this clone: This same CDR3 is encoded by further DNA sequences in the sample. The chain couples TRBV5-6 to TRBJ1-2; D gene uncertain. The CDR3 runs to 12 residues. V lost 1 base, J lost 8 bases, and 9 bases lay in between. Germline CDR1 and CDR2: SGHDT and YYEEEE. The CDR3 reads CASSLRGRGYTF. CDR3 nucleotides: TGTGCCAGCAGCTTGCGGGGTCGCGGCTACACCTTC.

The chain joins TRBV7-2 to TRBJ2-1; D call uncertain. Germline lookup yields CDR1 SGHTA and CDR2 FQGNSA. This CDR3 contains 12 residues. The V gene lost 3 bases and the J gene lost 5 bases, with 5 bases spanning the gap. CDR3 in DNA: TGTGCCAGCAGCTTGAAGCACAATGAGCAGTTCTTC. This codes for CASSLKHNEQFF.

V usage is TRBV25-1 and J usage is TRBJ2-7, with TRBD1 identical over 9 bases. Germline loops: CDR1 MGHDK, CDR2 SYGVNS. Trimming removed 6 bases from V and 5 bases from J; junction bases left unmatched: 2. The CDR3 runs 12 residues. CDR3 protein: CASSRDRDEQYF. The CDR3 DNA reads TGTGCCAGCAGCCGGGACAGGGACGAGCAGTACTTC.

V usage is TRBV6-5 and J usage is TRBJ2-2; tentative D call: TRBD1 (6 bases). V gave up 5 bases and J gave up 0 bases, with 10 bases separating them. The CDR3 totals 15 residues. Per germline, CDR1 MNHEY and CDR2 SVGAGI. The CDR3: CASSRTGPNTGELFF. The CDR3 nucleotides are TGTGCCAGCAGTAGAACAGGGCCGAACACCGGGGAGCTGTTTTTT.

The chain has TRBV4-1 and TRBJ2-3; D may be TRBD2 (6 bases). Germline V lookup: CDR1 MGHRA, CDR2 YSYEKL. V was trimmed by 3 bases and J by 3 bases, leaving 10 bases between them. CDR3 length: 14 amino acids. CDR3 sequence reads: CASSQWDWTDTQYF. The CDR3 DNA is TGCGCCAGCAGCCAGTGGGACTGGACAGATACGCAGTATTTT.

This clone was seen just once. V is TRBV30 and J is TRBJ2-3, with TRBD1 identical over 10 bases. V lost 1 base to trimming and J lost 0 bases; unmatched junction nucleotides: 10. Germline V CDR1 and CDR2: GTSNPN, SVGIG (reference sequence). The CDR3 sequence is 18 residues long. In nucleotides, the CDR3 is TGTGCCTGGAGTGGGGGGACAGGGGAACATGCTAGCACAGATACGCAGTATTTT. Protein product: CAWSGGTGEHASTDTQYF.

This clone showed up just once. The chain links TRBV30 to TRBJ2-5; 10 nucleotides agree with TRBD2. After removal of 0 bases from V and 4 bases from J, the junction contained 5 bases not matched to a gene. This CDR3 is 15 amino acids long. The V gene's germline CDR1 is GTSNPN and CDR2 SVGIG (reference sequence). CDR3 DNA sequence: TGTGCCTGGAGTGTAGCGGGGGGGCCTAGAGAGACCCAGTACTTC. It translates to CAWSVAGGPRETQYF.

The CDR3 nucleotides are TGTGCCTGTAGGACCGGGGTAAACTATGGCTACACCTTC. Its protein product is CACRTGVNYGYTF. The chain couples TRBV30 to TRBJ1-2, with D unresolved. This CDR3 region has 13 residues. V lost 6 bases and J lost 2, with 13 bases in between. Germline CDR1 is GTSNPN and CDR2 is SVGIG (reference sequence).

The V gene is TRBV4-1, the J gene TRBJ1-2; D call uncertain. Germline V lookup: CDR1 MGHRA, CDR2 YSYEKL. V was pared by 1 base and J by 5 bases, with 11 bases between. CDR3 length: 14 amino acids. The CDR3 loop is CASSQGTELYGYTF. CDR3 nucleotides: TGCGCCAGCAGCCAAGGGACGGAACTTTATGGCTACACCTTC.

This rearrangement joins TRBV2 to TRBJ1-1; D not certain. The CDR3 has 13 residues. V lost 8 bases, J lost 0 bases, and 10 bases lay in between. The germline gives CDR1 SNHLY, CDR2 FYNNEI. The CDR3 nucleotides read TGTGCCAGCTCCGTCGATCTGAACACTGAAGCTTTCTTT. Protein product: CASSVDLNTEAFF.

The chain carries TRBV7-2 and TRBJ1-6; 10 bases map to TRBD1. CDR1 and CDR2 from the germline V gene are SGHTA and FQGNSA. Losses at the gene ends were 5 bases for V and 9 bases for J; bases not matched to a gene: 10. The CDR3 loop spans 16 amino acids. The CDR3 loop is CASSISGTGVGSPLHF. The CDR3 DNA follows: TGTGCCAGCAGCATCTCCGGGACAGGGGTCGGTTCACCCCTCCACTTT.

This sequence joins TRBV30 and TRBJ1-1, with D maybe TRBD1 (5 bases). Germline assignment: CDR1 GTSNPN and CDR2 SVGIG (reference sequence). V lost 5 bases to trimming and J lost 4 bases, with 11 bases between them. This CDR3 contains 12 residues. The DNA of the CDR3 is TGTGCCTGGGGGGCGTGGGGCACTGAAGCTTTCTTT. Its protein product is CAWGAWGTEAFF.

The rearrangement uses TRBV5-1 and TRBJ2-3; D is ambiguous. Germline V gene lookup returns CDR1 SGHRS and CDR2 YFSETQ. The CDR3 contains 16 residues. Trimming cost V 0 bases and J 2 bases, with 13 bases left between them. The CDR3, as DNA: TGCGCCAGCAGCTTGGTAACATCTTTCTTCACAGATACGCAGTATTTT. Its protein is CASSLVTSFFTDTQYF.